This T cell receptor (beta chain) was sequenced during a study of T-cell memory formation after mild COVID-19. This clonotype has a handful of counts. TCRdb re-derived calls from the 5' RACE reads in MiXCR, one entry per CDR3 protein. The sample records approximately 390,000 distinct CDR3 sequences, 15% to 20% being singletons. CDR3 length equals 17 residues. V trimming: 2 bases; J trimming: 2 bases; junction bases outside the gene matches: 9. CDR1 and CDR2 (germline): SGHVS, FNYEAQ. This rearrangement joins TRBV7-6 to TRBJ2-5; 9 nucleotides agree with TRBD1. Sequences were obtained from PBMCs or a T cell subset sorted from them (not recorded which). This sequence was found in a man between 18 and 35 years old who had mild COVID-19 (a few samples of this study predate the infection). Cell type and time point are not known. The CDR3 here is CASSLFGPGQGQETQYF. In DNA form, the CDR3 reads TGTGCCAGCAGCTTATTCGGGCCGGGACAGGGACAAGAGACCCAGTACTTC.